This T cell receptor beta chain appears in the sequencing data of a study of cytomegalovirus exposure and HLA in healthy donors (dated by TCRdb to 2016 to 2017). Notes on the research overall: In an earlier analysis of roughly 590 of the donors, under 300 Gb of sequence data and 117 million unique TCR beta sequences from about 179 million T cells were reported. High-throughput TCR immunosequencing, statistical association of individual TCRs with disease status, and machine learning were combined to predict cytomegalovirus infection status. Using immunosequencing, the study profiled T cell repertoires from roughly 650 subjects and related those repertoires to cytomegalovirus serostatus. Every repertoire in the discovery cohort had been generated on one and the same sequencing platform. Typing coverage differed by locus: A, B, C, DRB1 and DQB1 were typed in roughly 620-630 donors, DQA1 in about 550, DPA1 in around 610, and DPB1 in 400 to 480. A later genetic analysis used genome-wide SNP genotypes for about three fifths of the 666 donors, treating that subset as a discovery cohort. In addition to the first cohort of 650 to 800 subjects, a separate validation cohort of 120 different subjects was used. In a later analysis, previously published TCR beta repertoires from more than 500 donors were re-analyzed and high-resolution HLA genotyping was added so that TCR occurrence patterns could be studied. Five DR-DQ haplotypes were treated as single units for association and clustering because of strong linkage in the cohort. An early release covering some 640 HLA-typed donors comprised about 300 gigabases of sequencing data and tens of millions of unique TCR sequences. HLA typing included class I and class II loci at four-digit resolution. In the later analysis, no new phenotypic data were used to find candidate immune exposures; instead, reliance was placed on TCR beta sequences and their occurrence across donors. Of the 350 to 400 genotyped donors, around 81% fell in the genetic ancestry cluster associated with self-reported Caucasian donors. An earlier analysis of several hundred of the donors used high-throughput TCR beta sequencing to judge whether each TCR beta V gene segment behaved as functional or pseudogenic. Alongside the repertoire data, information on donor age, sex, ethnicity and CMV serostatus was compiled. The study aimed to test whether cataloging public T cell receptors could reveal signatures of past pathogen exposure. Among 398 genotyped donors of the cohort, an average of approximately 240,000 unique TCR beta nucleotide sequences was sequenced per donor, of which approximately 18% were non-productive.

Via the germline V gene (reference sequence), CDR1 is SEHNR and CDR2 FQNEAQ. The cysteine opens and the phenylalanine closes a CDR3 of 16 amino acids. Only the CDR3 portion is preserved as DNA: 48 bases, with reading frame beginning at the first base. The cohort consisted of approximately 670 healthy bone marrow donors. At the time of sampling, all cohort members were nominally healthy, though unrecorded immune exposures were likely present. The donor tested CMV seronegative, placing the donor among the 350 to 400 seronegative members of the cohort. Each donor provided a peripheral blood sample, and peripheral blood mononuclear cells were used for TCR beta sequencing. Genomic DNA was extracted from the blood cell samples with the Qiagen DNeasy Blood Extraction Kit. Libraries were prepared through the immunoSEQ multiplex PCR assay. For the multiplex PCR, a mixture combining 60 forward primers for TCR Vbeta segments and 13 reverse primers for TCR Jbeta segments was used. Amplification of the CDR3 region of rearranged TCR beta genes was performed with a multiplex PCR assay on genomic DNA. On the Illumina HiSeq System, the amplified TCR beta libraries were sequenced as 87-base-pair reads. As for the authors' bioinformatics: In a later analysis, tens of millions of unique TCR beta chains were counted across the approximately 640 repertoires, and approximately 11 million of these chains were shared by at least two donors. To remove PCR and sequencing errors, raw reads were error-corrected and collapsed into unique sequences using a nearest-neighbor algorithm that merged closely related sequences. Alignment of CDR3 sequences to IMGT reference sequences was used to assign V, D and J gene segments. For a sequence to be retained, at least a six-nucleotide match to both a V gene segment and a J gene segment was required. Rearrangements were classified as productive when the CDR3 lacked stop codons and remained in frame with V and J, and all other rearrangements were classified as non-productive. Following IMGT convention, CDR3 was defined as the stretch from the second conserved V-encoded cysteine to the conserved J-encoded phenylalanine. Sequences without an unambiguous match to a single V gene segment were excluded from the earlier analysis of 587 of the donors. An earlier analysis of about 600 of the donors called V segments functional above 56.7% productive rearrangements and segregating when the between-donor standard deviation exceeded 5%. A statistical classification framework was built for diagnosing cytomegalovirus status from the catalog of TCR beta chain sequences. A later analysis assigned V and J genes by comparing TCR nucleotide sequences with IMGT/GENE-DB human TR gene sequences. The TCRdist pipeline was used in a later analysis to assign CDR3 sequences and most-parsimonious VDJ recombination scenarios. In a later analysis, each TCR beta chain was defined by its CDR3 amino acid sequence together with its V-gene family, and reads without a unique V-gene family were excluded. In a later analysis, 450 to 600 highly shared, low-generation-probability nucleotide sequences were removed to address suspected cross-contamination and a sequencing artifact. In a later analysis, a clonal expansion index was calculated for each public chain from normalized within-repertoire ranks of inferred template counts. Generation probabilities in a later analysis came from a VDJ recombination model fitted to out-of-frame rearrangements, and those results were checked against IGoR. Hypergeometric tests were used in a later analysis to score TCR-TCR, TCR-HLA and TCR-CMV co-occurrence, with a repertoire-size bias correction applied to the TCR pairs. False discovery rates were estimated in a later analysis by permuting HLA or CMV assignments 20 times. In a later analysis, co-occurring TCRs were grouped using DBSCAN, and TCRdist sequence similarity was added for clustering within HLA-allele-positive subsets. Co-occurrence clustering excluded repertoires with fewer than 30,000 or more than 120,000 public chains, plus five with anomalous nucleotide sharing. The table was pulled from immuneACCESS by TCRdb, which kept in-frame rearrangements only. Such tables lose some clones; where checked, under half of the loss comes from unresolved V genes, and the rest has no known cause. The DNA was the basis for D and trimming; V, J and clone size are from that table. In all, the sample holds about 240,000 clones, and 70% to 90% of those were seen once. The ten largest clones add up to 0.2% to 0.25% of the sample.

What the authors observed across the whole study: In a later analysis, TCR association rates were found to vary across HLA loci, with the most associated TCRs seen for DRB1 alleles and the fewest for HLA-C alleles. In an earlier analysis of roughly 560 of the donors, most TCR beta V segments were observed in productive rearrangements about 87% or about 30% of the time, broadly matching IMGT annotations. V-gene and J-gene trimming of TCR beta chains was associated with a missense DCLRE1C variant in a later genetic analysis, and the association was replicated in an independent cohort. Because counts were too low, 15 to 20 rarely observed V segments, including chromosome 9 orphons, were excluded from the earlier analysis of fewer than 650 of the donors. The presence/absence analyses assumed that sequencing depth was roughly uniform across donors, and that assumption may not be true. Several of the top co-occurrence clusters appeared to be linked to parvovirus B19, influenza, CMV and Epstein-Barr virus, according to a later analysis. The study gave a list of some 150 TCR beta chains associated with cytomegalovirus. The classifier was reported to diagnose cytomegalovirus status with high specificity and sensitivity in both the original cohort and the validation cohort. The only immune exposure information available for the cohort was CMV serostatus. Assigning TCR associations to individual alleles was difficult when HLA alleles, especially DR and DQ, strongly co-occurred. According to a later analysis, most CMV-associated TCR beta chains appeared to be HLA-restricted, and the HLA associations seemed to be driven largely by CMV exposure. Linkage disequilibrium might explain the correlated functional status among segregating V segments, but an unknown experimental factor could not be excluded. Across donors, most TCR sequences were observed very rarely, whereas some public TCRs were present in many individuals. At a false discovery rate of 0.05, a later analysis linked 15,000 to 20,000 TCR beta sequences to specific HLA alleles. In vitro tests confirmed that a few of the cytomegalovirus-associated TCR beta chains recognize cytomegalovirus antigens. According to a later genetic analysis, donors in an Asian-associated ancestry cluster had fewer N-insertions in productive TCRs than the roughly 700-donor mean. Because some donors lacked HLA typing at each locus, the association tests relied only on the typed subset. A group of highly shared sequence variants was considered likely to be a technical artifact of the sequencing pipeline. Some IMGT-functional V segments, including TRBV6-2 and TRBV6-3, could not be distinguished by the 87-base-pair reads and were therefore excluded. According to the authors, the approach could potentially be generalized to other disease states and immunological phenotypes. In this cohort, only TCR beta chains were sequenced, and detectable features were limited by the absence of alpha or paired-chain data. A further reported finding was that TCR beta sequences accurately predicted the HLA-A and HLA-B alleles for most subjects in the first cohort. A later analysis found that HLA-associated TCR beta chains were more clonally expanded and had lower generation probabilities than equally common non-associated chains.

Concerning this clone itself: Its recognized antigen is unknown. The germline gene is not matched at one end of the junction; a read error may be the cause.

Sequencing used PBMCs. Recombination joined TRBV7-9 with TRBJ1-5; 8 bases in between match TRBD1. This receptor was obtained from a girl aged 2-15 years in good health and CMV-seronegative. The CDR3 reads as follows: CSSSLGQGASNQPQHF. The nucleotide sequence is TGTTCCAGCAGCTTAGGTCAGGGGGCTAGCAATCAGCCCCAGCATTTT.